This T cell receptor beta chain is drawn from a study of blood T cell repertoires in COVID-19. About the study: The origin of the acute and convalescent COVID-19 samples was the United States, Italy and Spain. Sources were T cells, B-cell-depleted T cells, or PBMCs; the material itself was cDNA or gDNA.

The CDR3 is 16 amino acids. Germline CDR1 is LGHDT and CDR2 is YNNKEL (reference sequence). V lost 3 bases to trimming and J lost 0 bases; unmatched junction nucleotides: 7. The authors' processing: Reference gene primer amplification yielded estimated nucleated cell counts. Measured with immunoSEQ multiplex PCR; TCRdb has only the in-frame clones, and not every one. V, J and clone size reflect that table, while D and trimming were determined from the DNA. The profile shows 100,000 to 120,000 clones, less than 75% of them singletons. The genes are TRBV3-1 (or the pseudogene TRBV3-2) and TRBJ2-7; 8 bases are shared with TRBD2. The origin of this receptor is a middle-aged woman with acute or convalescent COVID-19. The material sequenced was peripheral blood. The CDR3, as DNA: TGTGCCAGCAGCCAGGAAAGCGGGGGCTCCTCCTACGAGCAGTACTTC. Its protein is CASSQESGGSSYEQYF.